This T cell receptor beta chain was sequenced for a study of blood T cell repertoires in COVID-19. Participant-given clinical history determined each cohort assignment. Donors in Cohort 3 counted as recovered after two negative PCRs, clearance, or symptom resolution. The assay was immunoSEQ multiplex PCR, and TCRdb's table has in-frame clones only and misses some. This table holds roughly 320,000 clones, 65% to 90% found once. Germline loops: CDR1 LNHDA, CDR2 SQIVND (reference sequence). This CDR3 has 15 amino acids. Trimming at V came to 0 bases and at J to 7 bases, leaving 6 bases not matched to a gene.

The chain recombines TRBV19 with TRBJ2-7, with 10 bases identical to TRBD1. Sequencing input: PBMCs or T cells enriched from blood (not recorded which). The clonotype originates from a young man who had recovered from COVID-19. CDR3 sequence (DNA): TGTGCCAGTAGTATAGACAGGACAGGGGGAGAGGAGCAGTACTTC. Translated: CASSIDRTGGEEQYF.